Below are 5 T cell receptor beta chains sequenced from a single sample in a study of T cells in Graves' hyperthyroidism and ophthalmopathy. Template material for amplifying TCR beta CDR3 regions consisted of RNA transcripts. Carried out on the TCR CDR3, a first-round RT-PCR used the HTBI primer set. MiXCR, applied by TCRdb to the multiplex PCR reads, yields one record per CDR3 protein. The sample contains more than 500,000 distinct CDR3 sequences, about 46% of which appear only once. Sequenced input: peripheral blood or thyroid tissue (not recorded which). The receptors derive from an adult woman with Graves' disease, either hyperthyroidism or ophthalmopathy (not recorded which).

The rearrangement uses TRBV20-1 and TRBJ2-7; TRBD1 matches at 8 bases. Germline V CDR1 and CDR2: DFQATT, SNEGSKA (reference sequence). Germline trimming cut 5 bases from V and 0 bases from J; bases unmatched to any gene: 6. The CDR3 covers 14 residues. The CDR3 nucleotides read TGCAGTGCTCCCCGGGACAGGAGCTCCTACGAGCAGTACTTC. Protein sequence: CSAPRDRSSYEQYF.

The CDR3 sequence: CSARDTGVYEQYF. Here the CDR3 DNA reads TGCAGTGCTAGAGATACAGGGGTCTACGAGCAGTACTTC. The chain has TRBV20-1 and TRBJ2-7; 7 bases line up with TRBD1. Per the germline V gene, CDR1 is DFQATT and CDR2 is SNEGSKA (reference sequence). V lost 0 bases to trimming and J lost 3 bases; unmatched junction nucleotides: 2. The CDR3 sequence is 13 residues long.

The chain combines TRBV7-2 with TRBJ1-4; no clear D. Trimming removed 2 bases from V and 11 bases from J, with 12 bases in between. The CDR3 spans 13 residues. The germline CDR1 and CDR2 sequences are SGHTA and FQGNSA. CDR3 sequence reads: CASSLPQMEKLFF. CDR3 sequence (DNA): TGTGCCAGCAGCTTACCCCAGATGGAGAAACTGTTTTTT.

Here the CDR3 DNA reads TGCAGCGTTGGGACTAGTGTCGGTGAGCAGTTCTTC. Translated: CSVGTSVGEQFF. The rearrangement joins TRBV29-1 to TRBJ2-1; 7 bases are a match to TRBD2. The CDR3 has 12 amino acids. Trimming at V came to 4 bases and at J to 9 bases, leaving 6 bases not matched to a gene. Germline V CDR1 and CDR2: SQVTM, ANQGSEA.

The table lists this clonotype with many counts. The rearrangement uses TRBV24-1 and TRBJ1-1, with D perhaps matching TRBD1 (6 bases). Trimming stripped 9 bases from V and 3 bases from J, with 13 bases between. Germline CDR1 is KGHDR and CDR2 is SFDVKD. The CDR3 runs to 13 residues. The CDR3 sequence: CATRTAWDTEAFF. The CDR3 DNA sequence: TGTGCCACCCGGACAGCCTGGGACACTGAAGCTTTCTTT.